The 7 T cell receptor beta chains below all came from one sample that was sequenced in a study of blood T cell repertoires in COVID-19. Data came from immunoSEQ multiplex PCR; TCRdb stores just in-frame clones and leaves some out. The table records just over 650,000 clones, 70% to 90% of them present only once. Sequencing used peripheral blood. The receptors stem from a woman aged 18-29 years with acute or convalescent COVID-19.

The V and J genes are TRBV7-2 and TRBJ2-1; the D gene is possibly TRBD1 (5 bases). Trimming took 4 bases from V and 3 from J, leaving 16 bases between them. The CDR3 sequence is 16 residues long. Germline V gene lookup returns CDR1 SGHTA and CDR2 FQGNSA. CDR3 residues: CASSSRDSLLYNEQFF. CDR3 nucleotides: TGTGCCAGCAGCTCCCGCGACAGTTTGCTCTACAATGAGCAGTTCTTC.

The CDR3 spells CASSFTAGGAMNEQFF. The CDR3 bases are TGTGCCAGCAGCTTCACAGCGGGGGGGGCAATGAATGAGCAGTTCTTC. The J gene is TRBJ2-1, the V gene TRBV11-2; 10 bases map to TRBD2. Germline V lookup: CDR1 SGHAT, CDR2 FQNNGV. V gave up 3 bases and J gave up 7 bases; unmatched junction bases: 9. The CDR3 consists of 16 residues.

The chain carries TRBV19 and TRBJ2-7; a possible D gene is TRBD1 (5 bases). The length of the CDR3 is 14 residues. CDR1 is LNHDA and CDR2 is SQIVND in the germline V gene (reference sequence). V lost 6 bases and J 3 bases, leaving 15 bases between the germline ends. The CDR3 sequence is CASSTGAYGYEQYF. Written as DNA, the CDR3 is TGTGCCAGTAGCACAGGTGCCTATGGCTACGAGCAGTACTTC.

The chain has TRBV5-5 and TRBJ1-2; a weak D match, TRBD1 (5 bases). Germline CDR1 and CDR2: SGHKS and YYEKEE (reference sequence). Trimming took off 9 bases at V and 6 bases at J, with 21 bases between the two ends. The CDR3 sequence is 14 residues long. CDR3 in DNA: TGTGCCACCCTCCCCAACCCGGGGGTAGATGGCTACACCTTC. Protein sequence: CATLPNPGVDGYTF.

The genes are TRBV4-3 and TRBJ2-1; D might be TRBD2 (6 bases). The CDR3 extends over 13 amino acids. The V end was cut by 6 bases, the J end by 6 bases, with 12 bases between. Germline assignment: CDR1 LGHNA and CDR2 YSLEER. CDR3 sequence reads: CASSLYSGNEQFF. The CDR3 DNA follows: TGCGCCAGCAGTCTTTATAGCGGCAATGAGCAGTTCTTC.

The V and J genes are TRBV4-1 and TRBJ2-1, with 9 bases lining up with TRBD1. Trimming at V came to 5 bases and at J to 6 bases, leaving 11 bases not matched to a gene. The CDR3 totals 16 residues. CDR1 and CDR2 (germline): MGHRA, YSYEKL. DNA for the CDR3: TGCGCCAGCAGCTTATTCCCGGGACAGGGTCCCAATGAGCAGTTCTTC. It encodes CASSLFPGQGPNEQFF.

The V gene is TRBV9, the J gene TRBJ1-1; D possibly corresponds to TRBD1 (5 bases). Germline assignment: CDR1 SGDLS and CDR2 YYNGEE. The V gene lost 4 bases and the J gene lost 4 bases, with 11 bases spanning the gap. The CDR3 contains 13 residues. The CDR3 protein is CASSQGLLTEAFF. The CDR3 DNA reads TGTGCCAGCAGCCAGGGACTCCTCACTGAAGCTTTCTTT.